Listed below are T cell receptor beta chains from one sample, sequenced in a study of cytomegalovirus exposure and HLA in healthy donors. Clones were read by immunoSEQ multiplex PCR, and TCRdb kept only the in-frame ones, dropping some. The data show roughly 100,000 clones, around 70% seen once. Sequencing was performed on PBMCs. These receptors originate from a boy younger than 18 in good health and CMV-seronegative. CDR3s include the opening cysteine and the closing phenylalanine or tryptophan. A D gene is named only where the DNA matches it firmly. For some rows the clone size is stated as once, few or many, or as a class when expanded; others skip it.

TRBJ2-1,.,TRBV2,TRBD2,CASSGAGLQFEQFF,TGTGCCAGCAGTGGGGCGGGACTACAGTTTGAGCAGTTCTTC
TRBJ2-3,few,TRBV6-1,.,CASSDGVTGWSTDTQYF,TGTGCCAGCAGTGACGGGGTTACAGGGTGGAGCACAGATACGCAGTATTTT
TRBJ2-3,.,TRBV6-5,.,CATAGTSSTDTQYF,TGTGCCACTGCGGGCACCTCCAGCACAGATACGCAGTATTTT
TRBJ2-1,.,TRBV9,.,CASSVNLLAHQDEQFF,TGTGCCAGCAGCGTAAATTTACTAGCCCATCAAGATGAGCAGTTCTTC
TRBJ1-2,.,TRBV28,.,CASSPTGTTVVYTF,TGTGCCAGCAGTCCCACCGGGACAACAGTGGTCTACACCTTC
TRBJ2-7,.,TRBV29-1,.,CSVEDPGSSYEQYF,TGCAGCGTTGAAGATCCCGGGAGCTCCTACGAGCAGTACTTC
TRBJ1-3,.,TRBV19,TRBD1,CASSMTGVSGNTIYF,TGTGCCAGTAGTATGACAGGGGTCTCTGGAAACACCATATATTTT
TRBJ1-6,.,TRBV6-1,.,CASSATNQGVPLHF,TGTGCCAGCAGTGCAACTAACCAAGGGGTGCCCCTCCACTTT
TRBJ1-1,.,TRBV12-5,.,CASGLGQTMNTEAFF,TGTGCTAGTGGTTTGGGACAGACGATGAACACTGAAGCTTTCTTT
TRBJ1-1,.,TRBV28,.,CASSPQRGRGGTEAFF,TGTGCCAGCAGTCCTCAGAGGGGGAGAGGAGGCACTGAAGCTTTCTTT
TRBJ2-1,.,TRBV18,TRBD2,CASSPSGGSNEQFF,TGTGCCAGCTCCCCCTCGGGCGGGAGTAATGAGCAGTTCTTC
TRBJ2-5,few,TRBV9,.,CASSPQYQETQYF,TGTGCCAGCAGCCCGCAGTACCAAGAGACCCAGTACTTC
TRBJ1-1,.,TRBV19,TRBD1,CASRDQGDTEAFF,TGTGCCAGTAGGGACCAGGGGGACACTGAAGCTTTCTTT
TRBJ1-3,.,TRBV5-1,.,CASSLSGMEGNTIYF,TGCGCCAGCAGCCTTTCCGGAATGGAGGGAAACACCATATATTTT
TRBJ2-1,.,TRBV5-3,.,CARSPVLATYNEQFF,TGTGCCAGAAGCCCAGTCCTAGCGACTTACAATGAGCAGTTCTTC
TRBJ1-6,few,TRBV6-6,.,CASSASVNSPLHF,TGTGCCAGCAGTGCCTCGGTGAATTCACCCCTCCACTTT
TRBJ1-1,.,TRBV2,TRBD1,CASSAGQVGSEAFF,TGTGCCAGCAGCGCGGGACAGGTGGGGTCTGAAGCTTTCTTT
TRBJ1-5,.,TRBV6-1,.,CASSEAGQKNQPQHF,TGTGCCAGCAGTGAAGCGGGGCAGAAAAATCAGCCCCAGCATTTT
TRBJ2-7,.,TRBV6-1,TRBD2,CASTGRGGRYEQYF,TGTGCCAGCACCGGCCGCGGGGGGCGGTACGAGCAGTACTTC
TRBJ1-5,.,TRBV5-8,.,CASSHYRVSFYQPQHF,TGTGCCAGCAGCCACTACAGGGTTTCCTTCTATCAGCCCCAGCATTTT
TRBJ1-3,.,TRBV7-3,TRBD1,CASSLRGQAGNTIYF,TGTGCCAGCAGCTTAAGGGGACAGGCTGGAAACACCATATATTTT
TRBJ2-7,.,TRBV5-4,TRBD1,CASRYNSGTGGYEQYF,TGTGCCAGCAGATACAATTCCGGGACAGGGGGCTACGAGCAGTACTTC
TRBJ2-4,.,TRBV27,.,CASRSGLLAKNIQYF,TGTGCCAGCAGATCGGGACTGCTAGCCAAAAACATTCAGTACTTC
TRBJ2-1,few,TRBV19,.,CASSILIAGGEQFF,TGTGCCAGTAGTATCCTTATTGCGGGTGGTGAGCAGTTCTTC
TRBJ2-1,.,TRBV5-1,TRBD2,CASSPWETGPSGRLPTYNEQFF,TGCGCCAGCAGCCCATGGGAAACGGGGCCTAGCGGGAGGCTACCTACCTACAATGAGCAGTTCTTC
TRBJ1-1,.,TRBV10-3,.,CATGDNQNTEAFF,TGTGCCACCGGGGACAACCAAAACACTGAAGCTTTCTTT
TRBJ2-3,.,TRBV5-1,TRBD2,CASSQGTKQPDTQYF,TGCGCCAGCAGTCAAGGGACTAAGCAGCCAGATACGCAGTATTTT
TRBJ2-1,.,TRBV28,TRBD2,CASSLRLAGNEQFF,TGTGCCAGCAGTTTACGACTAGCGGGGAATGAGCAGTTCTTC
TRBJ2-7,.,TRBV28,TRBD2,CASSLFGLAGGFHEQYF,TGTGCCAGCAGTTTATTCGGACTAGCGGGAGGTTTTCACGAGCAGTACTTC
TRBJ1-4,.,TRBV11-3,TRBD1,CASSLDGQANEKLFF,TGTGCCAGCAGCTTAGACGGACAGGCTAATGAAAAACTGTTTTTT
TRBJ1-4,few,TRBV29-1,.,CSGTSPNEKLFF,TGCAGTGGCACAAGTCCTAATGAAAAACTGTTTTTT
TRBJ1-2,.,TRBV7-9,.,CASSLGGDRGDYGYTF,TGTGCCAGCAGCTTAGGGGGTGACAGAGGCGACTATGGCTACACCTTC
TRBJ1-1,.,TRBV15,.,CATSRGSVAEAFF,TGTGCCACCAGCAGAGGCTCAGTGGCTGAAGCTTTCTTT
TRBJ2-1,.,TRBV5-4,TRBD1,CASSWDWDSSYNEQFF,TGTGCCAGCAGCTGGGATTGGGACAGTTCCTACAATGAGCAGTTCTTC
TRBJ2-1,few,TRBV5-4,.,CASSWGHYNEQFF,TGTGCCAGCAGCTGGGGCCACTACAATGAGCAGTTCTTC
TRBJ2-2,few,TRBV6-1,.,CASSGTGSVGELFF,TGTGCCAGCAGTGGAACAGGGTCCGTCGGGGAGCTGTTTTTT
TRBJ1-3,.,TRBV6-1,.,CASSEDSGGGNTIYF,TGTGCCAGCAGTGAAGATTCGGGGGGGGGAAACACCATATATTTT
TRBJ2-5,.,TRBV12-5,.,CASGLVRTEETQYF,TGTGCTAGTGGTTTGGTACGCACAGAAGAGACCCAGTACTTC
TRBJ1-6,few,TRBV5-6,.,CASSSRVSYNSPLHF,TGTGCCAGCAGCAGCAGGGTTTCCTATAATTCACCCCTCCACTTT
TRBJ1-2,.,TRBV27,TRBD1,CASSLGAGTGGNYGYTF,TGTGCCAGCAGTTTGGGGGCTGGGACAGGGGGGAACTATGGCTACACCTTC
TRBJ1-2,once,TRBV2,.,CASSGEGVYGYTF,TGTGCCAGCAGTGGAGAAGGGGTCTATGGCTACACCTTC